The TCR beta chain described here comes from a study of blood T cell repertoires in COVID-19. Looking at the study overall: PBMCs, B-cell-depleted T cells, or T cells were the source of the cDNA or gDNA that made up the material.

Original analysis: Using reference gene primer amplification, nucleated cell counts were estimated. Profiling relied on immunoSEQ multiplex PCR, and the TCRdb table lists in-frame clones only, not all of them. V and J calls and clone size are those listed in that table; D and trimming were worked out from the DNA. The sample has hundreds of thousands of clones; about 85% are singletons. The ends were cut back, 1 base at V and 8 bases at J, with 9 bases in the middle. This CDR3 comprises 13 residues. In germline, CDR1 is SEHNR, CDR2 FQNEAQ (reference sequence). The receptor's source is a middle-aged man with acute or convalescent COVID-19. The chain employs TRBV7-9 and TRBJ2-1; D unresolved. Sample: peripheral blood. The CDR3 is CASSLVPGYEQFF. CDR3 in DNA: TGTGCCAGCAGCTTAGTCCCAGGTTATGAGCAGTTCTTC.